Listed here are 21 T cell receptor beta chains from one sample, sequenced in a study of T cell responses to AZD1222 COVID-19 vaccine. TCRdb's copy holds only in-frame clones and misses some; the assay was immunoSEQ multiplex PCR. The table has over 150,000 clones, over 80% seen once. The source was peripheral blood, collected 28 days after the second dose of the MenACWY control vaccine. The receptors were gathered from an adult who received the MenACWY meningococcal vaccine as a control.

The rearrangement uses TRBV2 and TRBJ2-7; tentatively, D is TRBD1 (5 bases). Germline CDR1 SNHLY, CDR2 FYNNEI. V was shortened by 4 bases and J by 2 bases, with 15 bases between the two germline ends. The CDR3 is made up of 15 amino acids. The CDR3 sequence: CASSGTTGDTYEQYF. The CDR3 DNA reads TGTGCCAGCAGTGGAACAACAGGAGACACCTACGAGCAGTACTTC.

The J gene is TRBJ1-5, the V gene TRBV19; no firm D call. The CDR3 sequence is 16 residues long. The V end was cut by 1 base, the J end by 4 bases, with 14 bases between. CDR1 LNHDA and CDR2 SQIVND come from the germline V gene (reference sequence). The CDR3 region is CASSIAGGGGNQPQHF. CDR3 bases: TGTGCCAGTAGTATAGCGGGCGGTGGCGGGAATCAGCCCCAGCATTTT.

The chain combines TRBV3-1 (or the pseudogene TRBV3-2) with TRBJ1-1, with D possibly matching TRBD1 (5 bases). Germline V gene lookup returns CDR1 LGHDT and CDR2 YNNKEL (reference sequence). The germline V and J ends were trimmed by 5 bases and 6 bases, with 19 bases remaining between them. The CDR3 runs to 15 residues. The CDR3 here is CASSAQNGGFAEAFF. The CDR3, as DNA: TGTGCCAGCAGCGCTCAAAACGGGGGATTCGCTGAAGCTTTCTTT.

The chain employs TRBV12-3 or TRBV12-4 and TRBJ1-2, with D possibly matching TRBD1 (6 bases). Trimming pared 11 bases from V and 1 base from J, leaving 14 bases between. The CDR3 consists of 13 residues. CDR3 nucleotides: TGTGCCTCGTGGAGGGGGGGTAACTATGGCTACACCTTC. This encodes CASWRGGNYGYTF.

The rearrangement links TRBV24-1 to TRBJ1-2, with D unclear. Germline V gene data show CDR1 as KGHDR and CDR2 as SFDVKD. V was clipped by 3 bases and J by 1 base, with 8 bases between them. The CDR3 consists of 14 residues. For the CDR3, the DNA is TGTGCCACCAGTGATCTCGGATTTAACTATGGCTACACCTTC. Amino acids: CATSDLGFNYGYTF.

Written as DNA, the CDR3 is TGTGCTAGTGGTTTGGTAGGCGGTGGTGGCAATCAGCCCCAGCATTTT. It codes for CASGLVGGGGNQPQHF. The chain couples TRBV12-5 to TRBJ1-5; D call uncertain. CDR1 LGHNT and CDR2 FRNRAP come from the germline V gene. CDR3 length: 16 residues. The germline V and J ends were trimmed by 0 bases and 2 bases, with 11 bases remaining between them.

The chain couples TRBV19 to TRBJ1-5; no definite D call. Germline values: CDR1 LNHDA, CDR2 SQIVND (reference sequence). The CDR3 is made up of 12 amino acids. V was shortened by 6 bases and J by 11 bases, with 14 bases between the two germline ends. The CDR3 nucleotides are TGTGCCAGTAGGGCCGCAGACGTGGCCCAGCATTTT. Amino acids: CASRAADVAQHF.

The chain recombines TRBV5-4 with TRBJ1-2, with 7 bases fitting TRBD1. This CDR3 spans 14 amino acids. The junction had 8 bases not matched to a gene; V was cut back by 1 base and J by 8 bases. Germline V CDR1 and CDR2: SGHNT, YYREEE (reference sequence). CDR3 bases: TGTGCCAGCAGCTTGCCAGGGGGAAGGGTCGGCTACACCTTC. It encodes CASSLPGGRVGYTF. The full variable domain, with the rest looked up from reference TRBV5-4 and TRBJ1-2, is ETGVTQSPTHLIKTRGQQVTLRCSSQSGHNTVSWYQQALGQGPQFIFQYYREEENGRGNFPPRFSGLQFPNYSSELNVNALELDDSALYLCASSLPGGRVGYTFGSGTRLTVV.

The chain combines TRBV5-1 with TRBJ1-3; possible D gene TRBD1, 5 bases. The CDR3 is 16 residues long. Germline assignment: CDR1 SGHRS and CDR2 YFSETQ. V was shortened by 3 bases and J by 0 bases, with 13 bases between the two germline ends. The CDR3 spells CASSSHDGGSGNTIYF. CDR3 DNA: TGCGCCAGCAGCTCCCATGACGGGGGCTCTGGAAACACCATATATTTT.

This clone was picked up a small number of times. This chain links TRBV25-1 with TRBJ1-1; 7 nucleotides agree with TRBD1. J gave up 1 base and V 6 bases, and 5 bases lay outside the gene matches. CDR1 is MGHDK, CDR2 SYGVNS, per germline. The CDR3 consists of 14 residues. Here the CDR3 DNA reads TGTGCCAGCAGAATGGACAGGTGGAACACTGAAGCTTTCTTT. This sequence encodes CASRMDRWNTEAFF.

The chain links TRBV27 to TRBJ2-1; D could derive from TRBD1 or TRBD2 (5 bases each). Germline CDR1 reads MNHEY; CDR2 reads SMNVEV (reference sequence). The V end was cut by 8 bases, the J end by 5 bases, with 16 bases between. This CDR3 is built from 14 residues. CDR3: CASLLTGADNEQFF. CDR3 coding DNA: TGTGCCAGCCTCCTAACCGGGGCTGACAATGAGCAGTTCTTC.

In this sample, this clone turned up once. V gene TRBV29-1 combines with J gene TRBJ1-1; the D is unclear. The CDR3 totals 12 residues. Trimming removed 4 bases from V and 1 base from J, with 7 bases in between. The germline V gene has CDR1 SQVTM and CDR2 ANQGSEA. CDR3 nucleotide sequence: TGCAGCGTTGTAAGGCAGAACACTGAAGCTTTCTTT. Protein product: CSVVRQNTEAFF.

V is TRBV3-1 (or the pseudogene TRBV3-2) and J is TRBJ1-6; the match to TRBD1 covers 9 bases. There are 14 residues in the CDR3. Germline V gene lookup returns CDR1 LGHDT and CDR2 YNNKEL (reference sequence). J gave up 7 bases and V 4 bases, and 2 bases lay outside the gene matches. CDR3 nucleotides: TGTGCCAGCAGCCTTGGACAGGGGAATTCACCCCTCCACTTT. Its translation is CASSLGQGNSPLHF.

V is TRBV6-6 and J is TRBJ1-5; no definite D call. Trimming stripped 7 bases from V and 4 bases from J, with 14 bases between. CDR3 length equals 14 residues. The germline V gene encodes CDR1 MNHNY and CDR2 SVGAGI (reference sequence). For the CDR3, the DNA is TGTGCCAGCACGGAGGTTCCGCCTAATCAGCCCCAGCATTTT. As protein: CASTEVPPNQPQHF.

This chain joins TRBV18 and TRBJ1-1, with TRBD1 matching 7 bases. CDR1 and CDR2 from the germline V gene are KGHSH and LQKENI. The CDR3 is 15 residues long. The trim removed 2 bases at V and 1 base at J, leaving 4 bases unmatched. CDR3 in amino acids: CASSPKGTANTEAFF. The CDR3 DNA sequence: TGTGCCAGCTCACCAAAGGGGACAGCGAACACTGAAGCTTTCTTT.

The chain couples TRBV6-5 to TRBJ1-2, with D uncertain. Germline-derived CDR1 and CDR2 are MNHEY and SVGAGI. There are 12 residues in the CDR3. V was shortened by 6 bases and J by 3 bases, with 8 bases between the two germline ends. The CDR3 bases are TGTGCCAGCAGGACTAGTTACTATGGCTACACCTTC. Translating it yields CASRTSYYGYTF.

The chain has TRBV2 and TRBJ1-2, with 7 bases identical to TRBD1. The CDR3 consists of 12 residues. Germline V lookup: CDR1 SNHLY, CDR2 FYNNEI. Trimming removed 9 bases from V and 3 bases from J; junction bases left unmatched: 4. The CDR3 spells CASETGYYGYTF. The CDR3, as DNA: TGTGCCAGTGAGACAGGGTACTATGGCTACACCTTC. The full variable domain, its missing parts supplied by reference TRBV2 and TRBJ1-2, is EPEVTQTPSHQVTQMGQEVILRCVPISNHLYFYWYRQILGQKVEFLVSFYNNEISEKSEIFDDQFSVERPDGSNFTLKIRSTKLEDSAMYFCASETGYYGYTFGSGTRLTVV.

The chain joins TRBV5-1 to TRBJ2-7; a possible D gene is TRBD1 (5 bases). The V gene lost 0 bases and the J gene lost 5 bases, with 9 bases spanning the gap. There are 13 residues in the CDR3. Per the germline V gene, CDR1 is SGHRS and CDR2 is YFSETQ. CDR3 residues: CASSLGQGHEQYF. As DNA, the CDR3 is TGCGCCAGCAGCTTGGGGCAGGGCCACGAGCAGTACTTC.

CDR3 nucleotides: TGTGCCAGCAGCGGGCTCCCGGGGGGCACAGATACGCAGTATTTT. Translated: CASSGLPGGTDTQYF. This chain connects TRBV2 to TRBJ2-3, with a possible D match to TRBD2 (6 bases). The CDR3 length is 15 residues. V was pared by 6 bases and J by 1 base, with 14 bases between. CDR1 and CDR2 (germline): SNHLY, FYNNEI.

The chain combines TRBV25-1 with TRBJ1-1; D not certain. Trimming cost V 5 bases and J 0 bases, with 13 bases left between them. Germline V gene lookup returns CDR1 MGHDK and CDR2 SYGVNS. This CDR3 has 15 amino acids. CDR3 amino acids: CASSHRGRMNTEAFF. Here the CDR3 DNA reads TGTGCCAGCAGTCACCGTGGACGGATGAACACTGAAGCTTTCTTT.

J is TRBJ1-5 and V is TRBV2; weak D call: TRBD1 (6 bases). Trimming removed 1 base from V and 6 bases from J, with 13 bases in between. Germline V lookup: CDR1 SNHLY, CDR2 FYNNEI. The CDR3 is 15 residues long. This CDR3 reads CASSEVLGGSQPQHF. The CDR3 DNA sequence: TGTGCCAGCAGTGAAGTGTTAGGGGGATCTCAGCCCCAGCATTTT.